This T cell receptor beta chain stems from a study of cytomegalovirus exposure and HLA in healthy donors. Findings of the study overall: Follow-up analysis seemed to connect common viral pathogens with several of the most significant clusters identified.

With V trimmed by 6 bases and J by 3 bases, 13 bases remained unmatched. The CDR3 spans 16 residues. In germline, CDR1 is MDHEN, CDR2 SYDVKM. PCR was performed using 60 Vbeta and 13 Jbeta primers. TCRdb's copy holds only in-frame clones and misses some; the assay was immunoSEQ multiplex PCR. The repertoire consists of approximately 82,000 clones, with 60% to 85% occurring once and the leading ten covering roughly 1.5%. Regarding this clone: Its antigen is not identified.

The TCR sequence derives from a man aged 35-49 years in good health and CMV-seronegative. The chain joins TRBV28 to TRBJ2-5; 7 nucleotides match TRBD2. Material: PBMCs. CDR3 region: CASSPGGASGEETQYF. The CDR3 DNA sequence: TGTGCCAGCAGCCCCGGAGGGGCTAGCGGTGAAGAGACCCAGTACTTC.